The entry below describes one TCR beta chain. Its antigen is not known. CDR3-region Arm-PCR and iRepertoire HTBI primers produced the TCR beta libraries. TCRdb analysed the multiplex PCR reads with MiXCR anew, one entry per CDR3 protein. The sample has over 400,000 distinct CDR3 sequences, roughly 15% seen once. The sample is drawn from a study of regulatory T cells in long-lasting Graves disease. General study points: Only peripheral blood was studied, not thyroid tissue.

Trimming took 0 bases from V and 5 from J; bases not matched to a gene: 6. The CDR3 runs to 15 residues. Per the germline V gene, CDR1 is SGHVS and CDR2 is FNYEAQ. Time point: newly diagnosed GD, antithyroid drugs for less than 3 months. The TCR library was made from RNA that had been extracted from PBMCs in TRIzol. The sample was also linked to a second study, of T cells in Graves' hyperthyroidism and ophthalmopathy.

The sample was peripheral blood mononuclear cells (PBMCs), taken at new diagnosis, from a patient treated with antithyroid drugs. The chain recombines TRBV7-6 with TRBJ1-2; 7 bases align to TRBD1. The source of this sequence is a woman aged 45-65 years with Graves disease. CDR3 sequence (DNA): TGTGCCAGCAGCTTAGCCCCGACAGGGCTTTATGGCTACACCTTC. It translates to CASSLAPTGLYGYTF.